This T cell receptor (beta chain) was identified during a study of naive and memory T cell subsets. The beta constant-region primer was an equimolar mix of two oligonucleotides covering TRBC1 and TRBC2. Nested alpha and beta constant-region primers with the SP2 primer drove four PCR rounds on ligated cDNA. An oligonucleotide with the SP2 primer and a 12-nucleotide UMI was ligated to the cDNA 3' end. MiXCR, applied by TCRdb to the UMI-ligation and nested PCR reads, yields one record per CDR3 protein. The sample holds around 160,000 distinct CDR3 sequences; roughly 22% are singletons and the top ten take roughly 0.1%. Broader study findings: Naive and memory repertoire findings lacked a ground truth for validation. Diversity fell and Gini index rose from naive through CM, EM, EMRA. RNA-based TCR counts may shift with T cell activation and differentiation. Naive repertoires, especially CD8, held a few larger clonotypes, possibly memory cells re-expressing CD45RA.

Of note for this clonotype: Its target is unknown.

V was pared by 0 bases and J by 5 bases, with 11 bases between. Germline V gene data show CDR1 as DFQATT and CDR2 as SNEGSKA (reference sequence). The CDR3 length is 13 residues. The sequence derives from a human donor in good health. The sequenced material came from naive CD4+ T cells from blood. The J gene is TRBJ2-7, the V gene TRBV20-1; D not certain. CDR3 residues: CSAREGMVDEQYF. CDR3 bases: TGCAGTGCTAGAGAAGGGATGGTCGACGAGCAGTACTTC.